This T cell receptor (beta chain) was sequenced for a study of type 1 and type 2 diabetes patients. The germline gives CDR1 MDHEN, CDR2 SYDVKM. The CDR3 is 15 amino acids. The ends were cut back, 2 bases at V and 11 bases at J, with 16 bases in the middle. Amplification started from genomic DNA. A primer set of 30 forward and 13 reverse primers amplified the CDR3. From the multiplex PCR reads, TCRdb called clonotypes with MiXCR, one entry per CDR3 protein. The table records a few hundred thousand distinct CDR3 sequences, roughly 48% of them present only once. The V and J genes are TRBV28 and TRBJ1-6; D might be TRBD1 (6 bases). The specimen sequenced was peripheral blood mononuclear cells (PBMCs). The source is a man between 18 and 35 years old with type 2 diabetes. This CDR3 is CASSLQGKGPPPLHF. The CDR3 nucleotides are TGTGCCAGCAGTTTACAGGGGAAGGGGCCTCCACCCCTCCACTTT.